The next 7 T cell receptor beta chains were all read from a single sample in a study of blood T cell repertoires in COVID-19. Data came from immunoSEQ multiplex PCR; TCRdb stores just in-frame clones and leaves some out. The sample includes under 200,000 clones, 70% to 90% of them seen just once. Sequencing was performed on peripheral blood. These receptors came from a man aged 40-49 years with active or convalescent COVID-19.

This clone was seen just once. The chain joins TRBV5-6 to TRBJ1-2, with 7 bases fitting TRBD1. The trim removed 0 bases at V and 8 bases at J, leaving 4 bases unmatched. This CDR3 has 13 amino acids. The germline V gene encodes CDR1 SGHDT and CDR2 YYEEEE. The DNA for the CDR3 is TGTGCCAGCAGCTTGGTAGCAGGGGGAGGCTACACCTTC. Amino acid sequence: CASSLVAGGGYTF.

This chain links TRBV11-2 with TRBJ1-1; 8 positions match TRBD1. The V gene's germline CDR1 is SGHAT and CDR2 FQNNGV. CDR3 length: 13 amino acids. V was pared by 5 bases and J by 6 bases, with 5 bases of the junction left unmatched. CDR3 region: CASSPGQGSEAFF. The CDR3 DNA follows: TGTGCCAGCAGCCCTGGACAGGGTTCTGAAGCTTTCTTT.

This clone showed up just a few times. The genes are TRBV6-5 and TRBJ1-2, with D perhaps TRBD1 (6 bases). Germline CDR1 MNHEY, CDR2 SVGAGI. V was clipped by 7 bases and J by 4 bases, with 19 bases between them. This CDR3 has 15 residues. The CDR3 loop reads CASTLTVTGIYGYTF. In nucleotides, the CDR3 is TGTGCCAGCACCCTGACTGTGACAGGAATCTATGGCTACACCTTC.

This clone was detected only once. The rearrangement links TRBV5-5 to TRBJ1-2; the D is unclear. The CDR3 is 15 residues long. Germline values: CDR1 SGHKS, CDR2 YYEKEE (reference sequence). Trimming took off 3 bases at V and 3 bases at J, with 15 bases between the two ends. This CDR3 is CASSSRVGGYYGYTF. The CDR3 coding sequence is TGTGCCAGCAGCTCTCGTGTGGGAGGGTACTATGGCTACACCTTC.

The V and J genes are TRBV29-1 and TRBJ2-6; 9 bases are a match to TRBD1. The V gene end was trimmed by 0 bases and the J gene end by 1 base; junction bases not matched to a gene: 10. The germline V gene has CDR1 SQVTM and CDR2 ANQGSEA. The CDR3 is 19 residues long. This CDR3 reads CSVEDTDRGYLSGANVLTF. The CDR3 region has the DNA TGCAGCGTTGAAGATACGGACAGGGGTTATCTTTCTGGGGCCAACGTCCTGACTTTC.

This rearrangement joins TRBV9 to TRBJ2-3, with 10 nucleotides matching TRBD2. The CDR3 sequence is 16 residues long. Germline CDR1 reads SGDLS; CDR2 reads YYNGEE. The V and J ends lost 2 bases and 2 bases, in that order; junction bases with no gene match: 5. The CDR3 bases are TGTGCCAGCAGCGTTCTCGGGACTAGCGACACAGATACGCAGTATTTT. Protein sequence: CASSVLGTSDTDTQYF.

V usage is TRBV7-2 and J usage is TRBJ2-7, with 10 bases lining up with TRBD1. Germline V CDR1 and CDR2: SGHTA, FQGNSA. This CDR3 has 15 residues. V was pared by 6 bases and J by 4 bases, with 9 bases of the junction left unmatched. The CDR3 spells CASSFTGTGEYEQYF. The CDR3 DNA follows: TGTGCCAGCAGTTTTACCGGGACAGGGGAGTACGAGCAGTACTTC.